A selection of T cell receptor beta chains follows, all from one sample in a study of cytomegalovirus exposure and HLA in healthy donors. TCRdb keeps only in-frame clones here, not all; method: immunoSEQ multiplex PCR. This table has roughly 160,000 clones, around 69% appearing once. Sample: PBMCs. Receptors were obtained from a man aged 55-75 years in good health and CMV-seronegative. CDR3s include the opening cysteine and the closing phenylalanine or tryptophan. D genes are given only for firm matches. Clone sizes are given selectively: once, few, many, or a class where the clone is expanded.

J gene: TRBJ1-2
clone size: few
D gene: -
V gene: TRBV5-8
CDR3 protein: CASSLDPGDYGYTF
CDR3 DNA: TGTGCCAGCAGCTTGGATCCGGGAGACTATGGCTACACCTTC

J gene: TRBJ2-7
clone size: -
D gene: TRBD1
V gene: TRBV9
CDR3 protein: CASSARAGTGSYEQYF
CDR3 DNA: TGTGCCAGCAGCGCGAGAGCCGGGACAGGTTCCTACGAGCAGTACTTC

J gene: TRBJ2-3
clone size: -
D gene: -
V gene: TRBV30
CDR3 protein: CAWSVQGSGTDTQYF
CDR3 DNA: TGTGCCTGGAGTGTACAGGGCTCTGGCACAGATACGCAGTATTTT

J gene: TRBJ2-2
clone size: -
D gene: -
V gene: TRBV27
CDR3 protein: CASSPGHLTGELFF
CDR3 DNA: TGTGCCAGCAGCCCGGGACATCTCACCGGGGAGCTGTTTTTT

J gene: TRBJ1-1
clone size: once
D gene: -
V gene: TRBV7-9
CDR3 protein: CASSLNGGMEAFF
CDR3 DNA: TGTGCCAGCAGCTTAAATGGGGGGATGGAAGCTTTCTTT

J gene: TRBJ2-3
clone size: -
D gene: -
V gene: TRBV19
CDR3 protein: CASSTTGTPRDTQYF
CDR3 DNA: TGTGCCAGTAGTACCACCGGGACACCGAGGGATACGCAGTATTTT

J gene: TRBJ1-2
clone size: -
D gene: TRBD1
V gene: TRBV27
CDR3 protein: CASSKNLGTGSWGYTF
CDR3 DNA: TGTGCCAGCAGCAAAAATCTGGGGACAGGGAGTTGGGGCTACACCTTC

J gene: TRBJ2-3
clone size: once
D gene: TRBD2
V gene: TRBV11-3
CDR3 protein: CASSPSGGPYTQYF
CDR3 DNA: TGTGCCAGCAGCCCTAGCGGGGGACCCTATACGCAGTATTTT

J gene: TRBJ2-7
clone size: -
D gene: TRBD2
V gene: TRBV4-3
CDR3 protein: CASSHNFGTSEQKGAPYEQYF
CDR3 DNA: TGCGCCAGCAGCCATAACTTCGGGACTAGCGAACAAAAGGGGGCCCCCTACGAGCAGTACTTC

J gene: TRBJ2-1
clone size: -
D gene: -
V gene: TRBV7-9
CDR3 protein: CSSSWSGTRGEQFF
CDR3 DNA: TGTTCCAGCAGCTGGAGCGGGACCAGGGGTGAGCAGTTCTTC

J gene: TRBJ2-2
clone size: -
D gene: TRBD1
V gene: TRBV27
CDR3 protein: CASRAGTGYTGELFF
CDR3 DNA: TGTGCCAGCAGAGCCGGGACAGGGTACACCGGGGAGCTGTTTTTT

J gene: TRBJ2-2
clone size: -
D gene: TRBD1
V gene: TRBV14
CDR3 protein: CASSQVTTGVTGELFF
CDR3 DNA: TGTGCCAGCAGCCAAGTTACGACAGGGGTCACCGGGGAGCTGTTTTTT

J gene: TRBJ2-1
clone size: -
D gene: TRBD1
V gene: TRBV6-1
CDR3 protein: CASSDPGQGRNEQFF
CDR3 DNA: TGTGCCAGCAGTGATCCGGGACAGGGAAGAAATGAGCAGTTCTTC

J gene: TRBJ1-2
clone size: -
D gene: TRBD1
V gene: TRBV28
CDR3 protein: CASSPPYRGSYGYTF
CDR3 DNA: TGTGCCAGCAGTCCACCCTACAGGGGCAGCTATGGCTACACCTTC

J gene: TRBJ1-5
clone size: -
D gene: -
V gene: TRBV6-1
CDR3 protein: CASTLGAGQPQHF
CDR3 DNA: TGTGCCAGCACGTTGGGAGCGGGGCAGCCCCAGCATTTT

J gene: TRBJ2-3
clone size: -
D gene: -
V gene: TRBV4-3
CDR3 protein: CASSLTRGTDTQYF
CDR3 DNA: TGCGCCAGCAGCCTGACTAGGGGTACAGATACGCAGTATTTT

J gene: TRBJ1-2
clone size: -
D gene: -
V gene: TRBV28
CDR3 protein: CASSAGSYGYTF
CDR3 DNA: TGTGCCAGCAGTGCGGGAAGCTATGGCTACACCTTC

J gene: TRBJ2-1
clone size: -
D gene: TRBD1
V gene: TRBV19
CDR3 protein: CASAGQGRGNEQFF
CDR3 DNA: TGTGCCAGCGCTGGACAGGGGAGAGGCAATGAGCAGTTCTTC

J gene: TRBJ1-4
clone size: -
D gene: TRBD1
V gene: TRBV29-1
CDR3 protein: CSVRQGARSEKLFF
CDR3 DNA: TGCAGCGTGCGACAGGGGGCGCGGAGTGAAAAACTGTTTTTT

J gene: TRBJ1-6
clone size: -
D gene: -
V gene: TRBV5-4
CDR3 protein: CASSFVADSPLHF
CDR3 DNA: TGTGCCAGCAGCTTCGTAGCGGATTCACCCCTCCACTTT

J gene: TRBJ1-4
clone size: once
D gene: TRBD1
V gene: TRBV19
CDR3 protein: CASSRTGNEKLFF
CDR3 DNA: TGTGCCAGTAGTAGGACAGGGAATGAAAAACTGTTTTTT

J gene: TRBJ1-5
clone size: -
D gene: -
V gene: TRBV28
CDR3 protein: CASSPRGQSNQPQHF
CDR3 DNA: TGTGCCAGCAGTCCTCGTGGACAGAGCAATCAGCCCCAGCATTTT

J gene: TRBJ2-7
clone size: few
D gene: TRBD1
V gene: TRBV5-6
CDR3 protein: CASSLTTFSTGDYEQYF
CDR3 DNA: TGTGCCAGCAGCTTGACAACCTTCTCGACAGGGGACTACGAGCAGTACTTC

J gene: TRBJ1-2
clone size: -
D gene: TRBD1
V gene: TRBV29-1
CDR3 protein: CSVDQQQGNYGYTF
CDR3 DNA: TGCAGCGTGGACCAACAACAGGGGAACTATGGCTACACCTTC

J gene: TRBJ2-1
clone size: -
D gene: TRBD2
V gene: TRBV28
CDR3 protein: CASSFASGAHNEQFF
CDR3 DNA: TGTGCCAGCAGTTTCGCTAGCGGGGCCCACAATGAGCAGTTCTTC

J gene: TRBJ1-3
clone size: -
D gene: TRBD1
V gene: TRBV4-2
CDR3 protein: CASSRDREGFGNTIYF
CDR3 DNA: TGTGCCAGCAGCCGTGACAGGGAAGGGTTCGGAAACACCATATATTTT

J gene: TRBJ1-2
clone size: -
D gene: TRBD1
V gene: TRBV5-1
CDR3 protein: CASSFGQGYGYTF
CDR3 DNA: TGCGCCAGCAGCTTCGGACAGGGTTATGGCTACACCTTC

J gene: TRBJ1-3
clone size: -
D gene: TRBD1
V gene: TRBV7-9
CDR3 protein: CASSPQGAAGNTIYF
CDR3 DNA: TGTGCCAGCAGCCCACAGGGGGCCGCTGGAAACACCATATATTTT

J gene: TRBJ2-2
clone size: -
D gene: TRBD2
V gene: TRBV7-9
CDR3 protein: CSSSPGSGSTGELFF
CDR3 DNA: TGTTCCAGCAGCCCCGGAAGCGGGAGTACCGGGGAGCTGTTTTTT